The clone carrying this T cell receptor beta chain was picked up a small number of times. Documented time point: patch test 3, about 24 weeks after DPC sensitization. Treatment defined: therapeutic diphenylcyclopropenone sensitization with weekly scalp DPC. Within the library, unique molecular identifiers were attached to each individual cDNA molecule. MiXCR, applied by TCRdb to the RACE reads, yields one record per CDR3 protein. The sample has about 170,000 distinct CDR3 sequences, roughly 25% seen once. The data are from a study of human T cells and chemical hapten exposure. Germline-derived CDR1 and CDR2 are SGHRS and YFSETQ. This CDR3 has 13 residues. Trimming took 3 bases from V and 8 from J, leaving 11 bases between them.

The sample in question was whole blood, obtained in connection with sensitization to the hapten diphenylcyclopropenone (DPC). The chain carries TRBV5-1 and TRBJ1-4, with D perhaps TRBD1 (5 bases). This receptor was obtained from a young woman with alopecia areata. Some clones in this sample may be carry-over from other donors' samples. CDR3 sequence reads: CASSSTAYEKLFF. The DNA for the CDR3 is TGCGCCAGCAGCTCGACAGCCTACGAAAAACTGTTTTTT. Together with reference TRBV5-1 and TRBJ1-4, the CDR3 gives the full variable domain: KAGVTQTPRYLIKTRGQQVTLSCSPISGHRSVSWYQQTPGQGLQFLFEYFSETQRNKGNFPGRFSGRQFSNSRSEMNVSTLELGDSALYLCASSSTAYEKLFFGSGTQLSVL.